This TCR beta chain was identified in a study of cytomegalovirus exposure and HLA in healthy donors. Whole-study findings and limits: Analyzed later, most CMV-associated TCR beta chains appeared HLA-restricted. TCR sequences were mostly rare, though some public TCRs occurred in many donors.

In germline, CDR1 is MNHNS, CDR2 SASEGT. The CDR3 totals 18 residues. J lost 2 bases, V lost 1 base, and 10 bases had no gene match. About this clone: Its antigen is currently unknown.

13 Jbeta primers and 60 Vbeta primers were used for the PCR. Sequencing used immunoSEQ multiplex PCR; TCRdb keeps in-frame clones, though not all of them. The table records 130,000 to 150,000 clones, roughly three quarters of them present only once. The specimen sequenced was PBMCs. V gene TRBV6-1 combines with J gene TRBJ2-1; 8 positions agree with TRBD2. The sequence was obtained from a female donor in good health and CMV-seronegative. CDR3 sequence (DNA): TGTGCCAGCAGTGAAGGGGGGGGAGTCGGGAGGGCCTACAATGAGCAGTTCTTC. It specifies CASSEGGGVGRAYNEQFF.